This TCR beta chain was captured by sequencing in a study of OX40 agonist ivuxolimab in advanced cancers. The germline CDR1 and CDR2 sequences are SGHRS and YFSETQ. V was shortened by 7 bases and J by 1 base, with 14 bases between the two germline ends. The CDR3 contains 14 residues. In its sample, this clone was seen once. Antigen unknown. Study-level points and caveats: Doses of 0.1 to 3.0 mg/kg were accompanied by clonal expansion of CD4+ and CD8+ blood T cells by week 6. Antigen specificity remained undetermined for the expanded peripheral T cells.

The repertoire was sequenced with immunoSEQ multiplex PCR; TCRdb's copy has only in-frame clones and lacks some. The repertoire holds roughly 75,000 clones, with roughly 86% as singletons. The source is an adult with an advanced solid tumor such as melanoma, head and neck, liver or kidney cancer. The rearrangement uses TRBV5-1 and TRBJ1-1, with D tentatively TRBD1 (6 bases). Sequencing was performed on CD4+ or CD8+ T cells sorted from blood, taken in a trial of the OX40 agonist ivuxolimab. Here the CDR3 reads CASVPGGGNTEAFF. The CDR3 coding sequence is TGCGCCAGCGTTCCGGGAGGGGGGAACACTGAAGCTTTCTTT.